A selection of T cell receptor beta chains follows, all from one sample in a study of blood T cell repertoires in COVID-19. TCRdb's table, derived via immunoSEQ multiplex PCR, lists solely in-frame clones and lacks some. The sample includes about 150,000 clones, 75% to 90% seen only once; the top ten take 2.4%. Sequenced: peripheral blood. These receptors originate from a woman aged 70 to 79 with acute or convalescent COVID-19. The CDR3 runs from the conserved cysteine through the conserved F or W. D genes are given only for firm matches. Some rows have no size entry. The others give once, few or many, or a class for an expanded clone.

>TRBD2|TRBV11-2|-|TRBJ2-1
TGTGCCAGCAGCTTAGGGCGGGGGGCGACTTACAATGAGCAGTTCTTC
CASSLGRGATYNEQFF
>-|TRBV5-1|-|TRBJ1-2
TGCGCCAGCAGCTTGGTCTCCGTTACAGGGACTAACTATGGCTACACCTTC
CASSLVSVTGTNYGYTF
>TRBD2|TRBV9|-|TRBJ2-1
TGTGCCAGCAGCGTAGGATTGGCTAGCGGGCGCGGCCCCTCCTACAATGAGCAGTTCTTC
CASSVGLASGRGPSYNEQFF
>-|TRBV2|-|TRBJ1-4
TGTGCCAGCACCTCTAGGCAGGGGCTTAATGAAAAACTGTTTTTT
CASTSRQGLNEKLFF
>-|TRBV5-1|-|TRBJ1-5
TGCGCCAGCAGCCCGGAGGGTTATAGCAATCAGCCCCAGCATTTT
CASSPEGYSNQPQHF
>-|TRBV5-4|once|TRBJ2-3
TGTGCCAGCAGGTTGGGGGGCAATCTTTACGCAGATACGCAGTATTTT
CASRLGGNLYADTQYF
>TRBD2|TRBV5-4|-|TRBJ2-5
TGTGCCAGCAGCCTTGCGGGACTAGCGGGGGCGGCGGGGACCCAGTACTTC
CASSLAGLAGAAGTQYF
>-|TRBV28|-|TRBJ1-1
TGTGCCAGCATCCAAAGGGAGGTAGCTTTCTTT
CASIQREVAFF
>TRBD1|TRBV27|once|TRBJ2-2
TGTGCCAGCAGTCAAAGGGCTAGGGGGCGAGAAGTTCGGTCCGGGGAGCTGTTTTTT
CASSQRARGREVRSGELFF
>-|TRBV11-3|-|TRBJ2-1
TGTGCCAGCAGCTTAGTGTCCAGCCGGGACAATGAGCAGTTCTTC
CASSLVSSRDNEQFF
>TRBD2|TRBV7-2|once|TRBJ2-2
TGTGCCAGCGCCCCGGGAGGTTCGCACACCGGGGAGCTGTTTTTT
CASAPGGSHTGELFF
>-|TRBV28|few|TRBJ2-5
TGTGCCAGCAGCGAAAGGGGGGGGACGGAGACCCAGTACTTC
CASSERGGTETQYF
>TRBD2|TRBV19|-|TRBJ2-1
TGTGCCAGTAGTATAGATGGCGGGGGGAAGAATGAGCAGTTCTTC
CASSIDGGGKNEQFF
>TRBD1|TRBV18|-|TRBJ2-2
TGTGCCAGCTCACTAGACGCTCCACAGGGGACGAACACCGGGGAGCTGTTTTTT
CASSLDAPQGTNTGELFF
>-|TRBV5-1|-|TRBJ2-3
TGCGCCAGCAGCTTGCAGTCAGGGGGCACAGATACGCAGTATTTT
CASSLQSGGTDTQYF
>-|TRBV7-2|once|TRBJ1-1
TGTGCCAGCAGCTTAAGAGAGATGACACCCACCGGGAACACTGAAGCTTTCTTT
CASSLREMTPTGNTEAFF
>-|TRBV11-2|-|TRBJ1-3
TGTGCCAGCAGCGCTAGGCCGGGAATTGGAAACACCATATATTTT
CASSARPGIGNTIYF
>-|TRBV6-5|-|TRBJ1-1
TGTGCCAGCAGTTACTCGGCAGGGCCTTTGGACACTGAAGCTTTCTTT
CASSYSAGPLDTEAFF
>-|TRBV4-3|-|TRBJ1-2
TGCGCCAGCAGCCAAGAGTATTTACAGGAACACTATGGCTACACCTTC
CASSQEYLQEHYGYTF
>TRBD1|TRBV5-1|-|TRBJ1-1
TGCGCCAGCAGGGACCAGGGGGGAGGCACTGAAGCTTTCTTT
CASRDQGGGTEAFF
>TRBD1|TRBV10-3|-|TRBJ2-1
TGTGCCATCAGTGAGAGAGGGGGCTCGGGCGAGCAGTTCTTC
CAISERGGSGEQFF
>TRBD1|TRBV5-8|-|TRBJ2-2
TGTGCCAGCTATCTACCGGGACAGACTGGAACCGGGGAGCTGTTTTTT
CASYLPGQTGTGELFF
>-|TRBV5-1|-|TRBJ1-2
TGCGCCAGCAGCTTGGAAAGCAGGGCTCGCGGTTATGGCTACACCTTC
CASSLESRARGYGYTF
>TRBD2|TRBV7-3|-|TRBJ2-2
TGTGCCAGCAGCTTAGCGGGGGTCACCGGGGAGCTGTTTTTT
CASSLAGVTGELFF
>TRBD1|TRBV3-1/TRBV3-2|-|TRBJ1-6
TGTGCCAGCAGCTTCGGGGGACAGGGGAATAATTCACCCCTCCACTTT
CASSFGGQGNNSPLHF
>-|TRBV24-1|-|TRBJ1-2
TGTGCCACCAGTTCCGGGATCTCCTATGGCTACACCTTC
CATSSGISYGYTF
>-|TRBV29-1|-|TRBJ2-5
TGCAGCGTAGAGGCCAGGGGCGGCGCTTGGTACCAAGAGACCCAGTACTTC
CSVEARGGAWYQETQYF
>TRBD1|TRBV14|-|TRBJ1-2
TGTGCCAGCAGCCATACCGGGACAGGGGTTTATGGCTACACCTTC
CASSHTGTGVYGYTF
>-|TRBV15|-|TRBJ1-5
TGTGCCACCAGCAGAGGGGGGGGAAACCAGCCCCAGCATTTT
CATSRGGGNQPQHF
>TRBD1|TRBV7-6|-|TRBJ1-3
TGTGCCAGCAGCTTAGCGGTCCCAAGGGCAGGGGGCCACTCTGGAAACACCATATATTTT
CASSLAVPRAGGHSGNTIYF
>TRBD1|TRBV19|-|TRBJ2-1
TGTGCCAGTAGTATAGGGGGACAGGTGATGAATGAGCAGTTCTTC
CASSIGGQVMNEQFF
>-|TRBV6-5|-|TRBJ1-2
TGTGCCAGCAGTTACGCTGGGCACGGCTACACCTTC
CASSYAGHGYTF
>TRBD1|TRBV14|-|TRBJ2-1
TGTGCCAGCAGCCAGCTACAGGGGGTGAGGTACAATGAGCAGTTCTTC
CASSQLQGVRYNEQFF
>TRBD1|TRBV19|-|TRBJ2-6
TGTGCCAGTGAGGACAGGGTTAGTGGTGGGGCCAACGTCCTGACTTTC
CASEDRVSGGANVLTF
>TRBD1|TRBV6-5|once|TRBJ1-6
TGTGCCAGCAGTTACTCGAGGACAGGGGCGGCGTCACCCCTCCACTTT
CASSYSRTGAASPLHF
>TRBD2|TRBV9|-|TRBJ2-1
TGTGCCAGCAGCGCCGGACTAGCGGGGGCTCCAAAGCAGTTCTTC
CASSAGLAGAPKQFF
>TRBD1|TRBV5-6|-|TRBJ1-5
TGTGCCAGCAGCTACCGGGACAGCTATCAGCCCCAGCATTTT
CASSYRDSYQPQHF